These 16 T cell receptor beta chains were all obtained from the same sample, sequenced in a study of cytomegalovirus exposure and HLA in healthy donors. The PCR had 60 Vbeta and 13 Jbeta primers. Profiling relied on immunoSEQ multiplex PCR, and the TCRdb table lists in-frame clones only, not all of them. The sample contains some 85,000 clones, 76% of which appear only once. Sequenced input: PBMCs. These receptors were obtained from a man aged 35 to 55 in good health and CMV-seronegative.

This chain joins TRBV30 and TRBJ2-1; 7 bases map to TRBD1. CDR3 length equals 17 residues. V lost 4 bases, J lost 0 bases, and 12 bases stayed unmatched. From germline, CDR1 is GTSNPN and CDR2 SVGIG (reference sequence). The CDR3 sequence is CAWTERQGVYSYNEQFF. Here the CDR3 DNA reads TGTGCCTGGACCGAGAGACAGGGAGTATACTCCTACAATGAGCAGTTCTTC.

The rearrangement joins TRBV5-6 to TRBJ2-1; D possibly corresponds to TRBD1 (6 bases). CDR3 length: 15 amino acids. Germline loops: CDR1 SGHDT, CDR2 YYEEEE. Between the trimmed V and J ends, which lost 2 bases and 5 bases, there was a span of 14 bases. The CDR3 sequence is CASSLGTPYNNEQFF. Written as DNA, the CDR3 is TGTGCCAGCAGCTTAGGGACACCCTACAACAATGAGCAGTTCTTC.

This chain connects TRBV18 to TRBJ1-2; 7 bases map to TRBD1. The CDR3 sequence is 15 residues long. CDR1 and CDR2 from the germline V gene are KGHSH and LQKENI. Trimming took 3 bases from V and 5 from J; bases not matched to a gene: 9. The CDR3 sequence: CASSPRGQETYGYTF. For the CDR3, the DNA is TGTGCCAGCTCACCCCGCGGACAGGAGACATATGGCTACACCTTC.

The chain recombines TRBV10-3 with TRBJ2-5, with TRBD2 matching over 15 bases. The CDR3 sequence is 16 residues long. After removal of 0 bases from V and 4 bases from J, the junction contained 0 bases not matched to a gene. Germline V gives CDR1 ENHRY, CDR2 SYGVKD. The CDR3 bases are TGTGCCATCAGTGAGTCGGGACTAGCGGGGGGAGAGACCCAGTACTTC. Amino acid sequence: CAISESGLAGGETQYF.

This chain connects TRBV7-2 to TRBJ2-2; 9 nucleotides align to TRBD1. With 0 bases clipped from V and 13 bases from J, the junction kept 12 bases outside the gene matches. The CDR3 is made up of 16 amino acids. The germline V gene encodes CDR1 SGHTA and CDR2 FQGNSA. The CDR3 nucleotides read TGTGCCAGCAGCTTAGCCAGACTGGACAGGGGAAGCGTGCTGTTTTTT. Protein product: CASSLARLDRGSVLFF.

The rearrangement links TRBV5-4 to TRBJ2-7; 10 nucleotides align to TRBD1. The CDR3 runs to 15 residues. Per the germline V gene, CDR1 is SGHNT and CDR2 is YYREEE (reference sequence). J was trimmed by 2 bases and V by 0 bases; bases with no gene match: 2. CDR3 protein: CASSLVGQGPYEQYF. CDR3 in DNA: TGTGCCAGCAGCTTGGTGGGACAGGGGCCCTACGAGCAGTACTTC.

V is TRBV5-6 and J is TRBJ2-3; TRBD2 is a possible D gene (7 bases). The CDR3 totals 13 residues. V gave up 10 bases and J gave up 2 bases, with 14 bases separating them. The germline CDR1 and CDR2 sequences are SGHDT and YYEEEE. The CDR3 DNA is TGTGCCGGAGGGGGGGCCCACACAGATACGCAGTATTTT. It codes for CAGGGAHTDTQYF.

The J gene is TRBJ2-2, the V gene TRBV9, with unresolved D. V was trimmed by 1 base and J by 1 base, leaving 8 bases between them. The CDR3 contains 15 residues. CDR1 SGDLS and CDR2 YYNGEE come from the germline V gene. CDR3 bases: TGTGCCAGCAGCGTACTCGACTTGAACACCGGGGAGCTGTTTTTT. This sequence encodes CASSVLDLNTGELFF.

The CDR3 region is CASSSLFHREPLHF. DNA of the CDR3: TGTGCCAGCAGTTCCTTATTCCACCGGGAACCCCTCCACTTT. J is TRBJ1-6 and V is TRBV13; D gene ambiguous. Trimming cost V 6 bases and J 12 bases, with 18 bases left between them. CDR1 and CDR2 from the germline V gene are PRHDT and FYEKMQ (reference sequence). The CDR3 has 14 amino acids.

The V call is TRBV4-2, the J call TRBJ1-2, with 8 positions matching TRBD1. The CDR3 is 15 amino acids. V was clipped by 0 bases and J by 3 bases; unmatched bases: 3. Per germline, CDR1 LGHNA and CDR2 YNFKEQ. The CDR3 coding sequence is TGTGCCAGCAGCCAAGAATCAGGGGGCCACTATGGCTACACCTTC. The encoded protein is CASSQESGGHYGYTF.

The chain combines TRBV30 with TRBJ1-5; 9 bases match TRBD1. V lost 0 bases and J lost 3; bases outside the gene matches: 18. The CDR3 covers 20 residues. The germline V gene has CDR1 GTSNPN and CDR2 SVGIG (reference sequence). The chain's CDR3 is CAWSVEGWGRTGVTNQPQHF. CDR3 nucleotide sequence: TGTGCCTGGAGTGTGGAAGGGTGGGGGAGGACAGGGGTCACCAATCAGCCCCAGCATTTT.

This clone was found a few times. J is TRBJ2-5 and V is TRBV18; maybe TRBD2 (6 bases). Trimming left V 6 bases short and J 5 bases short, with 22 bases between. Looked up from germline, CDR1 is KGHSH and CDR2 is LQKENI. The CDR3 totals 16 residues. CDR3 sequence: CASSDEQTTRRETQYF. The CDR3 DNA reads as TGTGCCAGCTCCGACGAGCAGACGACTAGAAGGGAGACCCAGTACTTC.

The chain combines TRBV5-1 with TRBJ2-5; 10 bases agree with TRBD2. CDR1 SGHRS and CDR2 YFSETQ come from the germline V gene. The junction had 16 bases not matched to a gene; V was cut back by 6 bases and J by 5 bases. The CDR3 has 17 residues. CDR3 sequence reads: CASNLGSGGPMKETQYF. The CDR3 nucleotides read TGCGCCAGCAACCTGGGTAGCGGGGGGCCCATGAAGGAGACCCAGTACTTC.

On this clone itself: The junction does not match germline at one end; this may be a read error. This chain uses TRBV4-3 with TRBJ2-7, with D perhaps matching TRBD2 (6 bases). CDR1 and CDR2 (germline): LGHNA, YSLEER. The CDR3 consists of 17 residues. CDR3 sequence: CASSQDGSRGMENEQYF. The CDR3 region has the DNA TGCGCCAGCAGTCAAGACGGGAGTCGAGGGATGGAGAACGAGCAGTACTTC.

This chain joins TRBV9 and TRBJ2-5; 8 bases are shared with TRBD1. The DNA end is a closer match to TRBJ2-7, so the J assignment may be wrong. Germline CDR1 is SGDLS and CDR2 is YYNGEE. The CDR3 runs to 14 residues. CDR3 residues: CASSMTGANDEQYF. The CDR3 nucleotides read TGTGCCAGCAGCATGACAGGGGCGAACGACGAGCAGTACTTC.

The CDR3 protein is CASRNDRAPNEKLFF. The CDR3, as DNA: TGCGCCAGCAGAAATGACAGGGCGCCTAATGAAAAACTGTTTTTT. The V and J genes are TRBV10-2 and TRBJ1-4, with 7 bases fitting TRBD1. The CDR3 loop spans 15 amino acids. The J segment lost 3 bases and the V segment lost 6 bases, leaving 7 bases of the junction unmatched. Germline CDR1 reads WSHSY; CDR2 reads SAAADI.